The present entry profiles one T cell receptor beta chain with its context. Its target antigen remains unknown. No much larger clonotype is one base removed from it; base qualities were not supplied. These data originate in a study of OX40 agonist ivuxolimab in advanced cancers. The study in broad terms: Ivuxolimab, which targeted the costimulatory receptor OX40 (CD134), was an agonistic, fully human IgG2 monoclonal antibody. Intravenous ivuxolimab was administered to patients every 2 weeks at six dose levels: 0.01, 0.1, 0.3, 1.5, 3 and 10 mg/kg. Among the roughly 52 dose-escalation patients, roughly 20 had hepatocellular carcinoma, 15 melanoma, 9 renal cell carcinoma and 9 head and neck cancer. The dose-escalation cohort was 82.7% male with a mean age of 60 years, ranging from about 23 to 85. Patients were allowed to have had prior anti-PD-1, anti-PD-L1 or anti-CTLA-4 therapy, and around 43% of the dose-escalation patients had been treated with checkpoint inhibitors. Partial responses occurred in three dose-escalation patients, of whom one had hepatocellular carcinoma and two had cutaneous melanoma. Peripheral TCRbeta sequencing was intended to test whether TCR sequence diversity was altered and clonal T-cell expansion was caused by ivuxolimab. The paper reports the monotherapy dose-escalation portion (N of about 50 patients) of the phase I ivuxolimab trial.

Genomic DNA was isolated from the sorted cells so that the TCRbeta CDR3 region could be sequenced. The immunoSEQ Assay was used for sequencing of TCRbeta CDR3 regions. The table comes from immuneACCESS by way of TCRdb, which keeps in-frame sequences with V and J called. Part of the clones is missing from these tables; in studies checked, under half for an unresolved V gene and the rest for unknown reasons. A total of some 68,000 clones appear in this sample, about 89% of them only once. The top ten clonotypes cover 2% to 2.5% of the sample. Overall results and qualifications from the work: At doses of 0.1 to 3.0 mg/kg, clonal expansion of both CD4+ and CD8+ blood T cells was observed from baseline to week 6. After ivuxolimab, more expanded clones were found on average in CD8+ T cells than in CD4+ T cells. In the 0.1-3.0 mg/kg groups, partial responders had among the lowest normalized peripheral clonal expansion, particularly in CD8+ T cells. The antigen specificity of the peripheral T cells that underwent clonal expansion was not determined. Low levels of normalized T-cell clonal expansion were also seen in some patients who did not respond.

The trial excluded patients who had a history of autoimmune disease or who were on systemic immunosuppression. Peripheral blood for TCR sequencing was collected from all dose cohorts at baseline, on cycle 4 day 1, and on cycle 7 day 1. The samples were drawn from a first-in-human, open-label, multicenter phase I dose-escalation trial of ivuxolimab. Adults with locally advanced or metastatic head and neck squamous cell, hepatocellular, melanoma or renal cell carcinoma were enrolled in the trial. Before TCR sequencing, CD4+ T cells and CD8+ T cells were sorted from peripheral blood as separate populations. Based on the germline V gene (reference sequence), the CDR1 and CDR2 sequences are SEHNR and FQNEAQ. The CDR3 goes from the cysteine to the phenylalanine over 17 residues. Kept here is only the CDR3 DNA, which spans 51 bases and is read in frame from base 1. V is pruned by 5 bases and J by 2 bases, leaving 12 bases of the junction without a gene match.

This clonotype was sampled from an adult with an advanced solid tumor such as melanoma, head and neck, liver or kidney cancer. The chain is made from TRBV7-9 and TRBJ2-3; 8 nucleotides in the junction match TRBD1. The source material was CD4+ or CD8+ T cells sorted from blood, sampled in a trial of the OX40 agonist ivuxolimab. The CDR3 has the sequence CASSDPQGAVVTDTQYF. The DNA sequence is as follows: TGTGCCAGCAGCGACCCCCAGGGGGCCGTTGTCACAGATACGCAGTATTTT. Joined to the reference TRBV7-9 and TRBJ2-3 proteins, this CDR3 gives the full variable domain: DTGVSQNPRHKITKRGQNVTFRCDPISEHNRLYWYRQTLGQGPEFLTYFQNEAQLEKSRLLSDRFSAERPKGSFSTLEIQRTEQGDSAMYLCASSDPQGAVVTDTQYFGPGTRLTVL.